This TCR beta chain emerged from a study of tumor-infiltrating lymphocytes in primary liver carcinoma. Background on the study: Productive TCRbeta reads per sample were roughly 3.65 to 8 million, not differing by tissue.

Germline DNA was also extracted, with blood RNA taken from unsorted whole blood. Note on this clonotype: Just one base apart from a much larger clone, this may be a read error.

This CDR3 has 15 amino acids. CDR1 is LGHNA and CDR2 is YSLEER in the germline V gene. From approximately 450 ng total RNA, TCR beta cDNA was generated with a primer in the constant region. Slightly modified ARM-PCR served as the procedure for the TCR beta libraries. These libraries came from three rounds of nested multiplex PCR. With TRBV1-TRBV30 forward primers and a C-beta reverse primer, the first two PCR rounds were run for approximately 10 cycles each. Each CDR3 protein gets one entry after TCRdb re-called the multiplex PCR reads with MiXCR. The data show about 310,000 distinct CDR3 sequences, around 50% seen once.

The TCR sequence derives from a woman in her 30s with primary liver carcinoma and hepatitis B virus infection. The rearrangement joins TRBV4-3 to TRBJ2-1; the D call may be TRBD1 or TRBD2 (5 bases each). Sequenced: peripheral blood. This CDR3 reads CASSQGGSSHNEQFF. DNA for the CDR3: TGCGCCAGCAGCCAAGGGGGGAGCTCCCACAATGAGCAGTTCTTC.